Following are 24 T cell receptor beta chains from one sample sequenced in a study of tumor and adjacent non-tumor tissue in lung cancer. Three rounds of nested PCR, following a modified ARM-PCR protocol, produced the TCRbeta library. TCRdb re-called the multiplex PCR reads with MiXCR, one entry per CDR3 protein. This sample has 68,000 or so distinct CDR3 sequences; about 61% occur once, and the top ten carry 20% to 25%. No cell sorting was done before RNA was extracted from the tissue. The sample taken for sequencing was lung tumor tissue. The source is a man between 50 and 59 years old with non-small cell lung cancer.

This clonotype has ten or more counts. This chain uses TRBV6-6 with TRBJ1-4, with D possibly being TRBD1 (6 bases). Trimming removed 10 bases at V and 8 bases at J, with 17 bases between. The CDR3 is made up of 13 amino acids. CDR1 is MNHNY and CDR2 is SVGAGI in the germline V gene (reference sequence). CDR3 sequence (DNA): TGTGCCACACAGAGGGGGGGCGGCGAAAAACTGTTTTTT. Encoded protein: CATQRGGGEKLFF.

In the case of this clonotype: A much larger clone differs from this one at a single base, so this may be a read error. The V gene is TRBV10-3, the J gene TRBJ2-7; D might be TRBD2 (5 bases). The length of the CDR3 is 12 residues. Germline CDR1 reads ENHRY; CDR2 reads SYGVKD. The CDR3 loop is CVISVRGYEQYF. In nucleotides, the CDR3 is TGTGTCATCAGTGTGAGAGGGTACGAGCAGTACTTC.

The rearrangement links TRBV6-5 to TRBJ2-1, with a tentative D call TRBD2 (6 bases). Looked up from germline, CDR1 is MNHEY and CDR2 is SVGAGI. The CDR3 is made up of 14 amino acids. CDR3 residues: CASGWTGEYNEQFF. The CDR3 region has the DNA TGTGCTAGCGGTTGGACGGGGGAGTACAATGAGCAGTTCTTC.

CDR3 amino acids: CAWSAGGRGLYEQYF. The CDR3 DNA sequence: TGTGCCTGGAGTGCCGGTGGCAGGGGGCTGTACGAGCAGTACTTC. The rearrangement uses TRBV30 and TRBJ2-7; 8 bases are shared with TRBD1. CDR3 size: 15 residues. The germline V gene has CDR1 GTSNPN and CDR2 SVGIG (reference sequence). Trimming removed 1 base from V and 4 bases from J; junction bases left unmatched: 9.

This sequence joins TRBV5-5 and TRBJ2-7, with 8 bases aligning to TRBD1. The CDR3 covers 15 residues. V gave up 0 bases and J gave up 1 base; unmatched junction bases: 3. Germline V CDR1 and CDR2: SGHKS, YYEKEE (reference sequence). CDR3 in amino acids: CASSLGQGFSYEQYF. CDR3 DNA sequence: TGTGCCAGCAGCTTGGGACAGGGGTTTTCCTACGAGCAGTACTTC. Based on the CDR3 plus reference TRBV5-5 and TRBJ2-7, the full variable domain is DAGVTQSPTHLIKTRGQQVTLRCSPISGHKSVSWYQQVLGQGPQFIFQYYEKEERGRGNFPDRFSARQFPNYSSELNVNALLLGDSALYLCASSLGQGFSYEQYFGPGTRLTVT.

This clonotype occurred once. Because the CDR3 is missing its conserved closing phenylalanine or tryptophan, this is likely a read error. The limits of the CDR3 on the DNA are not certain, so only TCRdb's listed CDR3 is given. The chain couples TRBV4-1 to TRBJ2-5; the table's D call, TRBD2, has no DNA check behind it. The CDR3 sequence runs 16 residues, both termini included. CDR1 is MGHRA and CDR2 is YSYEKL in the germline V gene. CDR3 residues: CASSHSRGLVQETHYL.

Note on this clonotype: Germline and junction disagree at one end, which may indicate a read error. The chain is built from TRBV11-2 and TRBJ2-1; no definite D call. The germline V gene has CDR1 SGHAT and CDR2 FQNNGV. The CDR3 is 13 residues long. In DNA form, the CDR3 reads TGTGTCAGCAGCTCTGGGAACGGCCATGAGCAGTTCTTC. Its translation is CVSSSGNGHEQFF.

The chain employs TRBV28 and TRBJ1-4; unclear D gene. The V gene's germline CDR1 is MDHEN and CDR2 SYDVKM. The V end lost 10 bases, the J end lost 4 bases, and 13 bases lay between the germline ends. The CDR3 totals 13 residues. The chain's CDR3 is CANTPDDNEKLFF. The DNA for the CDR3 is TGTGCCAACACCCCAGACGATAATGAAAAACTGTTTTTT.

This clonotype was seen a few times. V is TRBV7-3 and J is TRBJ2-2; 7 bases line up with TRBD1. V shed 6 bases and J 4 bases; nucleotides not matched to a gene: 8. In germline, CDR1 is SGHTA, CDR2 FQGTGA. The CDR3 loop spans 15 amino acids. CDR3 region: CASSLQGRGTGELFF. The CDR3 nucleotides read TGTGCCAGCAGTTTACAGGGGCGAGGCACCGGGGAGCTGTTTTTT.

There are many counts of this clonotype. The V gene is TRBV6-6, the J gene TRBJ2-7; tentatively, D is TRBD1 (5 bases). The CDR3 has 16 residues. V lost 0 bases and J lost 2, with 14 bases in between. Germline V gene sequence: CDR1 MNHNY, CDR2 SVGAGI (reference sequence). Here the CDR3 DNA reads TGTGCCAGCAGTTACTCATTACAGGCCCCTACCTACGAGCAGTACTTC. Protein: CASSYSLQAPTYEQYF.

A remark on this clonotype: The germline gene is not matched at one end of the junction; a read error may be the cause. The V and J genes are TRBV7-9 and TRBJ2-7, with TRBD2 identical over 8 bases. The V gene's germline CDR1 is SEHNR and CDR2 FQNEAQ (reference sequence). This CDR3 has 15 residues. The CDR3 loop reads CVSILTLAESHEQYF. The CDR3 nucleotides read TGTGTCAGCATCTTAACACTAGCGGAATCCCACGAACAGTACTTC.

Concerning this clonotype: Sequence at one end of the junction differs from germline and may be a read error. The J gene is TRBJ2-7, the V gene TRBV11-2, with no clear D. There are 12 residues in the CDR3. Germline CDR1 SGHAT, CDR2 FQNNGV. The CDR3 bases are TGTGACAGCAGCCCAGCGTCCTACGAACAGTACTTC. It yields the protein CDSSPASYEQYF.

Turning to this clonotype: One junction end does not reproduce the germline sequence, and a read error may be involved. The chain joins TRBV10-3 to TRBJ2-7, with TRBD1 identical over 9 bases. The CDR3 length is 15 residues. Germline CDR1 and CDR2: ENHRY and SYGVKD. The CDR3 sequence: CAFSEDRGSSYVQYF. For the CDR3, the DNA is TGTGCCTTCAGTGAGGACAGGGGAAGCTCCTACGTGCAGTACTTC.

This clonotype was seen repeatedly, ten times or more. This chain connects TRBV7-9 to TRBJ2-1; 8 nucleotides match TRBD2. Germline assignment: CDR1 SEHNR and CDR2 FQNEAQ (reference sequence). The CDR3 has 17 amino acids. Trimming cost V 2 bases and J 3 bases; bases outside gene matches: 9. CDR3 nucleotide sequence: TGTGCCAGCAGCTTACGTAGAGTAGCGGGATTCTACAATGAGCAGTTCTTC. Protein: CASSLRRVAGFYNEQFF.

A remark on this clonotype: Germline and junction disagree at one end, which may indicate a read error. V and J are TRBV11-3 and TRBJ2-1; D gene uncertain. Germline CDR1 reads SGHNT; CDR2 reads YENEEA. This CDR3 spans 15 amino acids. DNA of the CDR3: TGTGCCAGCAGCCCAAGTAGGAGCTCCTGCAATGAGCAGTTCTTC. This translates into CASSPSRSSCNEQFF.

This clonotype came up many times. This chain connects TRBV6-2 or TRBV6-3 to TRBJ1-5, with a tentative D call TRBD1 (6 bases). The CDR3 loop spans 12 amino acids. Trimming removed 7 bases at V and 7 bases at J, with 11 bases between. Looked up from germline, CDR1 is MNHEY and CDR2 is SVGEGT. CDR3 in DNA: TGTGCCAGCAACGACAGGATGCAGCCCCAGCATTTT. Residues: CASNDRMQPQHF.

With respect to this clonotype: At one boundary the junction diverges from the germline segment, which might be a read error. V and J are TRBV20-1 and TRBJ2-1, with 7 bases aligning to TRBD2. Germline assignment: CDR1 DFQATT and CDR2 SNEGSKA (reference sequence). The CDR3 is 20 residues long. CDR3 loop: CSSRAYPSTFSLGGYNEQFF. The CDR3 bases are TGCAGTTCTAGAGCATACCCATCGACTTTTAGTCTGGGGGGGTACAATGAACAGTTCTTC.

A word on this clonotype: Here the CDR3 omits its conserved ending phenylalanine or tryptophan, so a read error is the likely source. The rearrangement links TRBV19 to TRBJ1-5; tentatively, D is TRBD1 (5 bases). Germline CDR1 and CDR2: LNHDA and SQIVND (reference sequence). The ends were cut back, 2 bases at V and 3 bases at J, with 11 bases in the middle. The CDR3 is made up of 15 amino acids. This CDR3 reads CASSIMTAPNQPQHS. The CDR3 DNA follows: TGTGCCAGTAGTATAATGACAGCACCCAATCAGCCCCAGCATTCT.

Remarks on this clonotype: The conserved phenylalanine or tryptophan is not found at the CDR3 terminus, so this likely reflects a read error. Because the CDR3's place on the DNA is in doubt, the DNA is left out and the CDR3 is given as listed by TCRdb. V gene TRBV28 combines with J gene TRBJ2-1; TRBD1, the D gene given by the table, was not confirmed from the DNA. Termini included, the CDR3 measures 15 amino acids. Germline V CDR1 and CDR2: MDHEN, SYDVKM. CDR3 protein: CASSSGTGAGNEQFL.

With respect to this clonotype: The conserved phenylalanine or tryptophan is not found at the CDR3 terminus, so this likely reflects a read error. The DNA is left out, because the CDR3 cannot be placed on it with certainty; the CDR3 is given as TCRdb lists it. The chain carries TRBV6-6 and TRBJ1-6. Germline lookup yields CDR1 MNHNY and CDR2 SVGAGI (reference sequence). 17 amino acids form the CDR3, both terminal residues included. CDR3 residues: CASSYDVTSSYNSPFHY.

This clonotype turned up a few times. A much bigger clone sits one base away, suggesting this may be a read error. The gene calls are TRBV29-1 and TRBJ1-6; D call uncertain. Looked up from germline, CDR1 is SQVTM and CDR2 is ANQGSEA. Trimming removed 5 bases from V and 9 bases from J, with 14 bases in between. This CDR3 region has 13 residues. CDR3 residues: CSVRLSIGSPLHF. In DNA form, the CDR3 reads TGCAGCGTTAGACTTTCAATAGGTTCACCCCTCCACTTT.

The chain links TRBV28 to TRBJ1-1; no definite D call. This CDR3 contains 13 residues. Trimming shortened V by 2 bases and J by 0 bases, and 4 bases separated the two germline ends. The germline gives CDR1 MDHEN, CDR2 SYDVKM. The CDR3 reads CASSLVMNTEAFF. CDR3 in DNA: TGTGCCAGCAGTTTAGTGATGAACACTGAAGCTTTCTTT.

The sample holds a few counts of this clonotype. A read error is possible here, since a much larger clone lies one base away. The chain couples TRBV7-9 to TRBJ1-2, with D possibly matching TRBD1 (6 bases). Germline V lookup: CDR1 SEHNR, CDR2 FQNEAQ (reference sequence). This CDR3 has 13 residues. The CDR3 region is CASSPTGSYGYIF. Here the CDR3 DNA reads TGTGCCAGCAGCCCAACAGGGTCCTATGGCTACATCTTC.

As for this clonotype: This may be a read error: a much more frequent sequence differs by one nucleotide. This chain joins TRBV24-1 and TRBJ2-7; D perhaps matches TRBD1 (6 bases). The CDR3 is 14 residues long. Trimming pared 9 bases from V and 2 bases from J, leaving 16 bases between. CDR1 and CDR2 (germline): KGHDR, SFDVKD. CDR3 nucleotide sequence: TGTGCCACCGGAGCCTGGACAGAGCCCTACGAGCAGTACTTC. Translating gives CATGAWTEPYEQYF.